Following are 15 T cell receptor beta chains from one sample sequenced in a study of T cell repertoires in cytomegalovirus infection (dated by TCRdb to 2018 to 2020). Sequencing used an Illumina HiSeq 1500. TCRdb applied fastp at Q25 and MiXCR to the public reads, then kept only in-frame beta chains. One record per CDR3 amino acid sequence lists the most common genes and DNA. The table for this sample lists some 62,000 distinct CDR3 sequences; around 20% of them were counted only once. Roughly 73% of the sample goes to the ten largest clones. The treatment or condition label for this specimen denotes: in vitro stimulation with specific CMV peptide epitopes to enrich CMV-specific T cells. Their specific antigens are unknown. Sequenced here: CD8+ T cells from cultured PBMCs, sampled from culture after CMV antigen stimulation. These receptors came from a human donor in good health (CMV status not recorded). Some clones in this sample may be carry-over from other donors' samples.

The chain has TRBV3-1 and TRBJ2-7; D might be TRBD1 or TRBD2, each matching 5 bases. The germline CDR1 and CDR2 sequences are LGHDT and YNNKEL (reference sequence). The CDR3 is 15 residues long. V was pared by 4 bases and J by 0 bases, with 13 bases between. The chain's CDR3 is CASSPRGAGSYEQYF. DNA for the CDR3: TGTGCCAGCAGCCCAAGAGGGGCGGGCTCCTACGAGCAGTACTTC.

This clonotype was found a few times. The chain has TRBV27 and TRBJ1-2, with a tentative D call TRBD1 (6 bases). V gave up 10 bases and J gave up 8 bases, with 14 bases separating them. The CDR3 loop spans 11 amino acids. The V gene's germline CDR1 is MNHEY and CDR2 SMNVEV (reference sequence). Written as DNA, the CDR3 is TGTGCCACAGGCAGGGGCCACGGCTACACCTTC. This encodes CATGRGHGYTF.

The chain combines TRBV30 with TRBJ1-6; the D is unclear. V shed 2 bases and J shed 7 bases, with 15 bases lying between them. This CDR3 spans 15 amino acids. Per the germline V gene, CDR1 is GTSNPN and CDR2 is SVGIG (reference sequence). The CDR3 reads CAWSPPDHANSPLHF. In DNA, the CDR3 is TGTGCCTGGAGTCCACCGGACCACGCAAATTCACCCCTCCACTTT.

V and J are TRBV29-1 and TRBJ2-2; 8 nucleotides match TRBD1. The CDR3 is 12 residues long. J was trimmed by 6 bases and V by 6 bases; bases with no gene match: 3. Germline values: CDR1 SQVTM, CDR2 ANQGSEA. The CDR3 protein is CSVEQGAGELFF. DNA of the CDR3: TGCAGCGTGGAACAGGGGGCCGGGGAGCTGTTTTTT.

The gene calls are TRBV12-3 or TRBV12-4 and TRBJ1-1; 8 bases align to TRBD1. V gave up 3 bases and J gave up 1 base; unmatched junction bases: 10. CDR3 length equals 17 residues. This CDR3 reads CASSFRGQRERNTEAFF. As DNA, the CDR3 is TGTGCCAGCAGTTTCAGGGGGCAGAGGGAGCGGAACACTGAAGCTTTCTTT.

This clonotype was detected only a few times. The rearrangement links TRBV7-8 to TRBJ2-3; the D gene could be TRBD1 or TRBD2 (5 bases each). From germline, CDR1 is SGHVS and CDR2 FQNEAQ. This CDR3 has 18 amino acids. Trimming left V 5 bases short and J 3 bases short, with 24 bases between. CDR3 protein: CASSHLLGDLARTDTQYF. The CDR3 coding sequence is TGTGCCAGCAGCCACTTACTAGGGGACCTCGCGAGGACAGATACGCAGTATTTT.

The gene calls are TRBV7-2 and TRBJ2-1, with 9 bases aligning to TRBD2. CDR1 and CDR2 (germline): SGHTA, FQGNSA. CDR3 length equals 16 residues. V shed 3 bases, J shed 4 bases, and the junction held 7 bases outside the gene matches. The CDR3 DNA is TGTGCCAGCAGCTTGGTTAGCGGGGGACTTTACAATGAGCAGTTCTTC. This encodes CASSLVSGGLYNEQFF.

This clonotype showed up just a few times. The chain recombines TRBV7-9 with TRBJ1-2, with 7 bases aligning to TRBD1. V lost 5 bases to trimming and J lost 0 bases; unmatched junction nucleotides: 9. The CDR3 runs to 16 residues. CDR1 and CDR2 (germline): SEHNR, FQNEAQ (reference sequence). The CDR3 DNA is TGTGCCAGCAGCCCGGGTGGGACAGACCCTAACTATGGCTACACCTTC. This encodes CASSPGGTDPNYGYTF.

This clonotype was observed a few times. The chain has TRBV4-1 and TRBJ1-2; TRBD1 matches 9 bases. V was pared by 4 bases and J by 3 bases, with 9 bases of the junction left unmatched. The CDR3 totals 16 residues. Germline V CDR1 and CDR2: MGHRA, YSYEKL. CDR3 sequence reads: CASSRVRDRDDYGYTF. Here the CDR3 DNA reads TGCGCCAGCAGCCGAGTCCGGGACAGGGATGACTATGGCTACACCTTC.

This clonotype was counted between two and nine times. CDR3 bases: TGCGCCAGCAGCCAAGATTTGGAGCTAGCGGAACACACAGATACGCAGTATTTT. Translating it yields CASSQDLELAEHTDTQYF. The chain joins TRBV4-3 to TRBJ2-3; 7 positions match TRBD2. Germline loops: CDR1 LGHNA, CDR2 YSLEER. CDR3 length equals 18 residues. V dropped 0 bases and J dropped 2; count of bases not matched to a gene: 11.

This clonotype was found a few times. The V and J genes are TRBV27 and TRBJ1-2, with TRBD1 matching over 8 bases. The CDR3 covers 15 residues. Germline CDR1 and CDR2: MNHEY and SMNVEV (reference sequence). Trimming cost V 4 bases and J 4 bases; bases outside gene matches: 8. The CDR3, as DNA: TGTGCCAGCAGTTCGCGGACAGGGAGGGTCTATGGCTACACCTTC. Its translation is CASSSRTGRVYGYTF.

The chain carries TRBV20-1 and TRBJ1-1; D call uncertain. Germline V gene data show CDR1 as DFQATT and CDR2 as SNEGSKA (reference sequence). The ends were cut back, 6 bases at V and 0 bases at J, with 11 bases in the middle. This CDR3 has 13 amino acids. The CDR3 DNA sequence: TGCAGTGCCACAGACCAGATGAACACTGAAGCTTTCTTT. The encoded protein is CSATDQMNTEAFF.

The V call is TRBV5-5, the J call TRBJ2-3, with D uncertain. Trimming took 1 base from V and 3 from J, leaving 6 bases between them. The germline CDR1 and CDR2 sequences are SGHKS and YYEKEE (reference sequence). This CDR3 comprises 13 residues. CDR3 coding DNA: TGTGCCAGCAGCTTGTCTTGGACAGATACGCAGTATTTT. This translates into CASSLSWTDTQYF.

The rearrangement uses TRBV6-5 and TRBJ1-1; D not certain. The germline CDR1 and CDR2 sequences are MNHEY and SVGAGI. This CDR3 contains 14 residues. V lost 3 bases to trimming and J lost 1 base, with 9 bases between them. CDR3: CASSYTTGNTEAFF. The CDR3 nucleotides are TGTGCCAGCAGTTATACGACCGGGAACACTGAAGCTTTCTTT.

The V call is TRBV19, the J call TRBJ2-2; 9 bases are a match to TRBD1. The V gene's germline CDR1 is LNHDA and CDR2 SQIVND (reference sequence). Trimming removed 3 bases from V and 6 bases from J; junction bases left unmatched: 8. The CDR3 is 16 residues long. The CDR3 nucleotides read TGTGCCAGTAGTATCCAGGGGACAGGGATTGCCGGGGAGCTGTTTTTT. As protein: CASSIQGTGIAGELFF.